What follows are 13 T cell receptor beta chains derived from one specimen sequenced in a study of T-cell reconstitution after alpha-beta-depleted transplantation in children. Unique molecular identifiers were incorporated into the prepared TCRbeta library. MiXCR was run by TCRdb on the PCR reads, yielding one entry per CDR3 protein. This table holds about 120,000 distinct CDR3 sequences, under 13% found once. The sample in question was PBMCs, obtained before TCRalphabeta/CD19-depleted stem cell transplant. These receptors came from a boy aged 2-15 years with acute lymphoblastic leukemia, due to receive a stem cell transplant.

The chain carries TRBV20-1 and TRBJ2-7, with D hard to call. The CDR3 contains 12 residues. V was cut by 3 bases and J by 5 bases, with 11 bases left in between. CDR1 and CDR2 (germline): DFQATT, SNEGSKA (reference sequence). In DNA, the CDR3 is TGCAGTGCTAGCGCCCGGACCGACGAGCAGTACTTC. Encoded protein: CSASARTDEQYF.

In this sample, this clonotype turned up many times. The chain employs TRBV6-1 and TRBJ2-7, with TRBD1 identical over 9 bases. Germline assignment: CDR1 MNHNS and CDR2 SASEGT. Trimming took 6 bases from V and 4 from J; bases not matched to a gene: 4. The length of the CDR3 is 13 residues. The DNA of the CDR3 is TGTGCCAGCAGGGGGACAGGGAGTTACGAGCAGTACTTC. Translation: CASRGTGSYEQYF.

The chain carries TRBV12-3 or TRBV12-4 and TRBJ2-1; D may match TRBD1 or TRBD2 (5 bases each). Trimming took 3 bases from V and 0 from J, leaving 15 bases between them. This CDR3 has 17 residues. DNA of the CDR3: TGTGCCAGCAGTTTTCCCGTGGGACGACTCTCCTACAATGAGCAGTTCTTC. This gives the protein CASSFPVGRLSYNEQFF.

CDR3 in amino acids: CASTRKGRLGNGYTF. DNA of the CDR3: TGTGCCAGCACCCGAAAGGGCAGGCTCGGGAATGGCTACACCTTC. V and J are TRBV12-3 or TRBV12-4 and TRBJ1-2; D gene unclear. V lost 7 bases and J 6 bases, leaving 21 bases between the germline ends. CDR3 length equals 15 residues.

The chain recombines TRBV20-1 with TRBJ2-7, with 7 nucleotides matching TRBD2. V dropped 1 base and J dropped 4; count of bases not matched to a gene: 10. Germline values: CDR1 DFQATT, CDR2 SNEGSKA (reference sequence). The CDR3 extends over 15 amino acids. The DNA of the CDR3 is TGCAGTGCTAGAGTCTCTAGCGGACTTGGGTACGAGCAGTACTTC. It codes for CSARVSSGLGYEQYF.

The chain joins TRBV4-1 to TRBJ2-1; no definite D call. This CDR3 has 17 amino acids. The germline V gene has CDR1 MGHRA and CDR2 YSYEKL. V shed 5 bases and J shed 0 bases, with 17 bases lying between them. CDR3 sequence reads: CASSFGLLSYSYNEQFF. The CDR3 nucleotides read TGCGCCAGCAGCTTCGGGCTGCTCTCCTACTCCTACAATGAGCAGTTCTTC.

To note about this clonotype: This may be a read error: a much more frequent sequence differs by one nucleotide. The CDR3 reads CASSQGTGVNPEAFF. The CDR3 DNA is TGTGCCAGCAGCCAGGGAACAGGGGTGAACCCTGAAGCTTTCTTT. V usage is TRBV7-9 and J usage is TRBJ1-1; 7 bases are a match to TRBD1. CDR3 length: 15 residues. Per the germline V gene, CDR1 is SEHNR and CDR2 is FQNEAQ (reference sequence).

This clonotype was seen more than once but under ten times. The chain employs TRBV7-9 and TRBJ2-3; TRBD2 agrees at 11 bases. CDR1 and CDR2 from the germline V gene are SEHNR and FQNEAQ (reference sequence). V shed 5 bases and J 5 bases; nucleotides not matched to a gene: 9. This CDR3 has 16 amino acids. CDR3 DNA sequence: TGTGCCAGCAGCCAAGTACTAGCGGGAGTGGGAGATACGCAGTATTTT. Protein product: CASSQVLAGVGDTQYF.

This clonotype turned up a few times. This sequence joins TRBV7-9 and TRBJ2-7; no clear D. This CDR3 has 15 amino acids. Germline V gene data show CDR1 as SEHNR and CDR2 as FQNEAQ (reference sequence). Trimming took 5 bases from V and 2 from J, leaving 16 bases between them. The DNA for the CDR3 is TGTGCCAGCAGCCCCCCGGCGTCAGACCCCTACGAGCAGTACTTC. Translated, it gives CASSPPASDPYEQYF. The full variable domain, with the rest looked up from reference TRBV7-9 and TRBJ2-7, is DTGVSQNPRHKITKRGQNVTFRCDPISEHNRLYWYRQTLGQGPEFLTYFQNEAQLEKSRLLSDRFSAERPKGSFSTLEIQRTEQGDSAMYLCASSPPASDPYEQYFGPGTRLTVT.

This clonotype showed up just a few times. The CDR3 spells CAWGQNTEAFF. CDR3 sequence (DNA): TGTGCCTGGGGGCAGAACACTGAAGCTTTCTTT. The V and J genes are TRBV30 and TRBJ1-1, with D unresolved. Per germline, CDR1 GTSNPN and CDR2 SVGIG (reference sequence). V was trimmed by 5 bases and J by 1 base, leaving 5 bases between them. The CDR3 sequence is 11 residues long.

This sequence joins TRBV20-1 and TRBJ1-1; 7 nucleotides match TRBD1. Trimming took 6 bases from V and 2 from J; bases not matched to a gene: 6. The CDR3 is 13 amino acids. Germline V gene sequence: CDR1 DFQATT, CDR2 SNEGSKA (reference sequence). CDR3 in amino acids: CSADRDSNTEAFF. The CDR3, as DNA: TGCAGTGCGGACCGGGACAGCAACACTGAAGCTTTCTTT.

This clonotype occurred many times. This chain links TRBV2 with TRBJ2-4; 7 nucleotides line up with TRBD1. This CDR3 comprises 16 residues. V gave up 3 bases and J gave up 1 base; unmatched junction bases: 6. Germline V gene lookup returns CDR1 SNHLY and CDR2 FYNNEI. The CDR3, as DNA: TGTGCCAGCAGTGAGGACGAGACAGGGGCCAAAAACATTCAGTACTTC. Translated: CASSEDETGAKNIQYF.

This clonotype occurred many times. This chain joins TRBV12-3 or TRBV12-4 and TRBJ1-2; no firm D call. The V end was cut by 3 bases, the J end by 0 bases, with 5 bases between. The CDR3 spans 13 residues. The CDR3 DNA follows: TGTGCCAGCAGTTTCGGAACTAACTATGGCTACACCTTC. This encodes CASSFGTNYGYTF.